This T cell receptor (beta chain) was sequenced in a study of CD8 T cells in ankylosing spondylitis. One entry per CDR3 protein results from TCRdb running MiXCR on the 5' RACE reads. The sample has under 300,000 distinct CDR3 sequences, roughly 10% seen once; the top ten hold under 8%. This clonotype came up many times. V shed 6 bases and J shed 3 bases, with 12 bases lying between them. The CDR3 is made up of 13 amino acids. The origin of this receptor is a male donor with ankylosing spondylitis or in good health (not recorded which). V gene TRBV12-3 or TRBV12-4 combines with J gene TRBJ2-7; D possibly corresponds to TRBD2 (6 bases). Sequenced material: blood, either unsorted or a sorted T cell fraction (not recorded which). CDR3 region: CASSPGGFYEQYF. CDR3 DNA: TGTGCCAGCAGCCCTGGAGGGTTCTACGAGCAGTACTTC.